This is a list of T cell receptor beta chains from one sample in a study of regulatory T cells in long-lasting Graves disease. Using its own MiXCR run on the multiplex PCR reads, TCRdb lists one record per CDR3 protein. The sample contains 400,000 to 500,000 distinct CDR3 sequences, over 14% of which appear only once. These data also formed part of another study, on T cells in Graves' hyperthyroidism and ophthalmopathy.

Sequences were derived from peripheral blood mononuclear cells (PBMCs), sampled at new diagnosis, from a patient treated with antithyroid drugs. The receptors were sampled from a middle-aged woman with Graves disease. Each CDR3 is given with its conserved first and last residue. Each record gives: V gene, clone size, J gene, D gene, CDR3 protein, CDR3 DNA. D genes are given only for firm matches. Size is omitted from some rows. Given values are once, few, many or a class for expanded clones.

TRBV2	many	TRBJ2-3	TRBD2	CASRPSSGSADTQYF	TGTGCCAGCAGGCCATCTAGCGGGAGTGCAGATACGCAGTATTTT
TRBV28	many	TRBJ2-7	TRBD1	CASRGTGASYEQYF	TGTGCCAGCAGGGGGACAGGGGCCTCCTACGAGCAGTACTTC
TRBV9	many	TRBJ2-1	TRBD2	CASSVGDYIGYNEQFF	TGTGCCAGCAGCGTAGGGGACTACATCGGATACAATGAGCAGTTCTTC
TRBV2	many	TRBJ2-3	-	CASSVWDAVLTDTQYF	TGTGCCAGCAGTGTTTGGGACGCCGTTCTCACAGATACGCAGTATTTT
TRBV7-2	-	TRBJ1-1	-	CVSSLREGGMEAFF	TGTGTCAGCAGCTTAAGGGAAGGGGGTATGGAAGCTTTCTTT
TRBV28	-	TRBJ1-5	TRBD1	CASSLTGGIGQPQHF	TGTGCCAGCAGCCTGACAGGGGGAATAGGTCAGCCCCAGCATTTT
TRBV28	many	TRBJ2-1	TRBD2	CASSFLGGWDEQFF	TGTGCCAGCAGTTTCCTGGGGGGGTGGGATGAGCAGTTCTTC
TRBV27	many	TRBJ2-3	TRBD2	CASSLLAGGPKDTQYF	TGTGCCAGCAGTCTCCTAGCGGGAGGGCCCAAAGATACGCAGTATTTT
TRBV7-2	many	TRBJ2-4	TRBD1	CASSPGPGTENIQYF	TGTGCCAGCAGCCCCGGTCCCGGGACAGAAAACATTCAGTACTTC
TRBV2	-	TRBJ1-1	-	CASSAAYRTNTEAFF	TGTGCCAGCAGTGCGGCCTACAGAACGAACACTGAAGCTTTCTTT
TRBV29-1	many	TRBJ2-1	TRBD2	CSVQILAGLYNEQFF	TGCAGCGTCCAAATCCTAGCGGGGCTATACAATGAGCAGTTCTTC
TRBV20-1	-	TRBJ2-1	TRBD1	CSANWGQDYNEQFF	TGCAGTGCCAATTGGGGACAGGACTACAATGAGCAGTTCTTC
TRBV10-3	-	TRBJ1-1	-	CAISESARGAFF	TGTGCCATCAGTGAGTCGGCACGAGGCGCTTTCTTT
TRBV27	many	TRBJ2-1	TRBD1	CASSFSQRDSSSSYNEQFF	TGTGCCAGCAGTTTTTCTCAACGGGACAGTTCGAGCTCCTACAATGAGCAGTTCTTC
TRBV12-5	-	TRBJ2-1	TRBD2	CASGRTSGRIYNEQFF	TGTGCTAGTGGTCGTACTAGCGGGAGAATCTACAATGAGCAGTTCTTC
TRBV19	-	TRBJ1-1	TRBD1	CASRRTGGMGTEAFF	TGTGCCAGTAGGAGGACAGGCGGCATGGGCACTGAAGCTTTCTTT
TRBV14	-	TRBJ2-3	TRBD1	CASADREGTDTQYF	TGTGCCAGCGCAGACAGGGAAGGCACAGATACGCAGTATTTT
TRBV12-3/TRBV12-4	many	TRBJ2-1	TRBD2	CASSLPGTSGYNEQFF	TGTGCCAGCAGCTTGCCCGGGACTAGCGGTTACAATGAGCAGTTCTTC
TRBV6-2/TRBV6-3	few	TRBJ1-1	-	CASSYSSTFNTEAFF	TGTGCCAGCAGTTACTCGAGCACGTTTAACACTGAAGCTTTCTTT
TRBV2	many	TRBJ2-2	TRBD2	CASSEEAGAGELFF	TGTGCCAGCAGTGAGGAGGCGGGAGCCGGGGAGCTGTTTTTT
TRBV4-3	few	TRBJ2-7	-	CASSQEAEGYEQYF	TGCGCCAGCAGCCAAGAGGCCGAGGGCTACGAGCAGTACTTC
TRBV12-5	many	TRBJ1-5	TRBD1	CASGLVLWGQAHNQPQHF	TGTGCTAGTGGTTTGGTACTTTGGGGACAGGCGCACAATCAGCCCCAGCATTTT
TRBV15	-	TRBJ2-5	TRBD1	CATSWTGGETQYF	TGTGCCACCAGCTGGACAGGGGGCGAGACCCAGTACTTC
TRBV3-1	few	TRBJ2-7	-	CASSARTKEFPYEQYF	TGTGCCAGCAGCGCCCGGACAAAGGAATTCCCCTACGAGCAGTACTTC
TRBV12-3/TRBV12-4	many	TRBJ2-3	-	CASTLQSTDTQYF	TGTGCCAGCACCTTGCAGAGCACAGATACGCAGTATTTT
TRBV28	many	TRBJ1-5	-	CASSLGDEGTQPQHF	TGTGCCAGCAGCTTAGGGGATGAAGGTACTCAGCCCCAGCATTTT
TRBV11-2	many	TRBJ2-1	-	CASSLRAGTSSEQFF	TGTGCCAGCAGCTTACGGGCGGGCACCAGCAGTGAGCAGTTCTTC
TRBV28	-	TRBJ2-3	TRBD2	CASTTTSGGWAQYF	TGTGCCAGCACAACCACTAGCGGTGGATGGGCGCAGTATTTT
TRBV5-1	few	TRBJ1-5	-	CASSLWGREGQPQHF	TGCGCCAGCAGCTTGTGGGGGAGGGAGGGTCAGCCCCAGCATTTT
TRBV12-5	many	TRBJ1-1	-	CASGLVLGGEGAEAFF	TGTGCTAGTGGTTTGGTACTAGGGGGGGAAGGGGCTGAAGCTTTCTTT